Each of the 32 T cell receptor beta chains below was sequenced from the same sample in a study of blood T cell repertoires in COVID-19. The repertoire was sequenced with immunoSEQ multiplex PCR; TCRdb's copy has only in-frame clones and lacks some. Of around 130,000 clones listed, roughly 90% are singletons. Material for sequencing was peripheral blood. These receptors all stem from a human donor with COVID-19, enrolled during active disease. The donor label of this sample is uncertain.

The chain recombines TRBV30 with TRBJ2-5; 7 nucleotides agree with TRBD2. Germline V CDR1 and CDR2: GTSNPN, SVGIG (reference sequence). This CDR3 has 16 residues. The trim removed 0 bases at V and 2 bases at J, leaving 9 bases unmatched. The CDR3 DNA follows: TGTGCCTGGAGTGTAGGGGTCAGGCGGGGGCAAGAGACCCAGTACTTC. Translating it yields CAWSVGVRRGQETQYF.

The chain uses TRBV3-1 (or the pseudogene TRBV3-2) and TRBJ1-4; perhaps TRBD1 as D (6 bases). The germline V and J ends were trimmed by 2 bases and 8 bases, with 9 bases remaining between them. Germline V CDR1 and CDR2: LGHDT, YNNKEL (reference sequence). This CDR3 has 13 amino acids. CDR3 DNA sequence: TGTGCCAGCAGCCAACCTGGACAGGAAAAACTGTTTTTT. Translating gives CASSQPGQEKLFF.

In DNA form, the CDR3 reads TGTGCCAGCAGTGGATCCCATAGTAGCGGGGAGGGGGTC. Its translation: CASSGSHSSGEGV. V usage is TRBV2 and J usage is TRBJ2-7; the match to TRBD2 covers 8 bases. The CDR3 contains 13 residues. Germline CDR1 SNHLY, CDR2 FYNNEI.

V is TRBV5-4 and J is TRBJ2-3; 9 positions agree with TRBD1. The junction had 6 bases not matched to a gene; V was cut back by 4 bases and J by 3 bases. Germline V gene lookup returns CDR1 SGHNT and CDR2 YYREEE (reference sequence). This CDR3 contains 15 residues. CDR3 in amino acids: CASSPGQGETDTQYF. CDR3 in DNA: TGTGCCAGCAGCCCGGGACAGGGAGAAACAGATACGCAGTATTTT.

The sample holds one count of this clone. The chain links TRBV2 to TRBJ2-6, with D possibly being TRBD1 (6 bases). The V and J ends lost 7 bases and 0 bases respectively, with 13 bases between them. The germline V gene encodes CDR1 SNHLY and CDR2 FYNNEI. The CDR3 has 16 residues. In DNA, the CDR3 is TGTGCCAGCATCAGGACAGACCCCTCTGGGGCCAACGTCCTGACTTTC. Translation: CASIRTDPSGANVLTF.

V usage is TRBV5-8 and J usage is TRBJ2-5, with 11 bases matching TRBD1. V was clipped by 2 bases and J by 4 bases; unmatched bases: 10. Looked up from germline, CDR1 is SGHTS and CDR2 is YDEGEE. The CDR3 is made up of 17 amino acids. Written as DNA, the CDR3 is TGTGCCAGCAGCTTATGGGGGACAGGGGGAGGATCAGAGACCCAGTACTTC. Protein product: CASSLWGTGGGSETQYF.

The genes are TRBV19 and TRBJ1-1; D gene ambiguous. The CDR3 consists of 13 residues. Trimming took off 6 bases at V and 1 base at J, with 9 bases between the two ends. Germline CDR1 LNHDA, CDR2 SQIVND (reference sequence). In DNA form, the CDR3 reads TGTGCCAGTAGCACGGGAAGGAACACTGAAGCTTTCTTT. Its protein is CASSTGRNTEAFF.

This sequence joins TRBV3-1 (or the pseudogene TRBV3-2) and TRBJ1-5; D unresolved. The length of the CDR3 is 14 residues. Trimming stripped 3 bases from V and 10 bases from J, with 16 bases between. In germline, CDR1 is LGHDT, CDR2 YNNKEL (reference sequence). The CDR3 coding sequence is TGTGCCAGCAGCCAGGGCCTGCCCCCCACACCCCAGCATTTT. It specifies CASSQGLPPTPQHF.

J is TRBJ2-1 and V is TRBV18, with a possible D match to TRBD2 (5 bases). The CDR3 sequence is 16 residues long. Looked up from germline, CDR1 is KGHSH and CDR2 is LQKENI. Trimming cost V 5 bases and J 9 bases, with 23 bases left between them. In nucleotides, the CDR3 is TGTGCCAGCTCAGCCCGAGAGGAGGCTAGGGCGGGTGAGCAGTTCTTC. This gives the protein CASSAREEARAGEQFF.

For the CDR3, the DNA is TGCAGCGTCGGCATGGACAGGATTGGGGGCTACACCTTC. Translating it yields CSVGMDRIGGYTF. The chain is built from TRBV29-1 and TRBJ1-2; 7 positions match TRBD1. The CDR3 covers 13 residues. Germline V lookup: CDR1 SQVTM, CDR2 ANQGSEA. With 6 bases clipped from V and 8 bases from J, the junction kept 12 bases outside the gene matches.

The V gene is TRBV5-1, the J gene TRBJ2-1; TRBD2 is a possible D gene (5 bases). Germline V gene lookup returns CDR1 SGHRS and CDR2 YFSETQ. The CDR3 runs 15 residues. Trimming removed 2 bases at V and 6 bases at J, with 15 bases between. CDR3 protein: CASSLDPYAGNEQFF. Written as DNA, the CDR3 is TGCGCCAGCAGCTTAGACCCATACGCGGGCAATGAGCAGTTCTTC.

This clone has only one observation. This rearrangement joins TRBV2 to TRBJ2-1; 9 bases agree with TRBD2. This CDR3 is built from 16 residues. The V segment lost 4 bases and the J segment 14 bases; nucleotides outside the gene matches: 18. Germline V lookup: CDR1 SNHLY, CDR2 FYNNEI. The CDR3 spells CASSGSRTSGFFREFF. CDR3 DNA: TGTGCCAGCAGTGGGAGTAGAACTAGCGGGTTTTTCAGGGAGTTCTTC.

The rearrangement uses TRBV11-2 and TRBJ2-3; D not certain. CDR1 SGHAT and CDR2 FQNNGV come from the germline V gene. The CDR3 is made up of 11 amino acids. Trimming removed 5 bases from V and 14 bases from J, with 14 bases in between. The CDR3 region has the DNA TGTGCCAGCAGCATGACACCTACGGCGTATTTT. This codes for CASSMTPTAYF.

The chain uses TRBV14 and TRBJ2-5; TRBD1 matches at 10 bases. CDR1 and CDR2 (germline): SGHDN, FVKESK. V lost 5 bases, J lost 4 bases, and 1 base stayed unmatched. CDR3 length: 13 residues. CDR3: CASSRDRGETQYF. Written as DNA, the CDR3 is TGTGCCAGCAGCAGGGACAGGGGAGAGACCCAGTACTTC.

This sequence joins TRBV11-1 and TRBJ2-5; 7 bases agree with TRBD2. Germline CDR1 and CDR2: SGHAT and FQDESV (reference sequence). Trimming cost V 5 bases and J 2 bases; bases outside gene matches: 8. The CDR3 extends over 15 amino acids. CDR3 in DNA: TGTGCCAGCAGCCTCGACCTAGCGGCTCAAGAGACCCAGTACTTC. As protein: CASSLDLAAQETQYF.

This clone was seen only a few times. CDR3 sequence: CASGSSGRPGNTIYF. The CDR3 nucleotides are TGTGCCAGCGGGTCAAGCGGGCGGCCAGGAAACACCATATATTTT. V usage is TRBV3-1 (or the pseudogene TRBV3-2) and J usage is TRBJ1-3; unclear D gene. V lost 8 bases, J lost 4 bases, and 18 bases lay in between. The germline CDR1 and CDR2 sequences are LGHDT and YNNKEL (reference sequence). The CDR3 sequence is 15 residues long.

The count of this clone is one. The chain combines TRBV2 with TRBJ1-2; 8 bases are shared with TRBD1. The V gene's germline CDR1 is SNHLY and CDR2 FYNNEI. The CDR3 is 14 amino acids. The ends lost 1 base at V and 8 bases at J; junction bases unmatched: 6. CDR3 in amino acids: CASSEGVTGEGYTF. The CDR3 nucleotides are TGTGCCAGCAGTGAAGGGGTGACAGGGGAGGGCTACACCTTC.

In its sample, this clone was seen once. The chain couples TRBV5-5 to TRBJ1-2; D perhaps matches TRBD1 (5 bases). CDR1 and CDR2 from the germline V gene are SGHKS and YYEKEE (reference sequence). V lost 0 bases and J lost 7, with 19 bases in between. The CDR3 loop spans 16 amino acids. The DNA for the CDR3 is TGTGCCAGCAGCTTGGAGGGGAGGACCGCACTATCTGGCTACACCTTC. Protein: CASSLEGRTALSGYTF.

The chain combines TRBV5-1 with TRBJ2-4; 15 bases map to TRBD2. The trim removed 2 bases at V and 3 bases at J, leaving 9 bases unmatched. CDR1 is SGHRS, CDR2 YFSETQ, per germline. There are 19 residues in the CDR3. CDR3 coding DNA: TGCGCCAGCAGCTTTGACGGGGGACTAGCGGGAGGCCTCAAAAACATTCAGTACTTC. Its translation is CASSFDGGLAGGLKNIQYF. The entire variable domain, with the rest obtained from reference TRBV5-1 and TRBJ2-4, is as follows: KAGVTQTPRYLIKTRGQQVTLSCSPISGHRSVSWYQQTPGQGLQFLFEYFSETQRNKGNFPGRFSGRQFSNSRSEMNVSTLELGDSALYLCASSFDGGLAGGLKNIQYFGAGTRLSVL.

The rearrangement uses TRBV7-8 and TRBJ2-7; D possibly corresponds to TRBD2 (6 bases). V was shortened by 2 bases and J by 5 bases, with 13 bases between the two germline ends. The CDR3 is 14 residues long. Per the germline V gene, CDR1 is SGHVS and CDR2 is FQNEAQ. DNA for the CDR3: TGTGCCAGCAGCTTAATACTAGCTAACAACGAGCAGTACTTC. Protein sequence: CASSLILANNEQYF.

This rearrangement joins TRBV27 to TRBJ1-1; a possible D gene is TRBD1 (6 bases). From germline, CDR1 is MNHEY and CDR2 SMNVEV (reference sequence). Trimming pared 3 bases from V and 4 bases from J, leaving 12 bases between. CDR3 length equals 14 residues. The CDR3 coding sequence is TGTGCCAGCAGTTTGTTCCAGGGGCGCACTGAAGCTTTCTTT. It yields the protein CASSLFQGRTEAFF.

The chain combines TRBV24-1 with TRBJ2-7; 9 nucleotides align to TRBD1. Looked up from germline, CDR1 is KGHDR and CDR2 is SFDVKD. CDR3 size: 15 residues. With 4 bases clipped from V and 7 bases from J, the junction kept 10 bases outside the gene matches. The CDR3 bases are TGTGCCACCAGTGAATGGACAGGGGCGGGGTGGGAGCAGTACTTC. Translating it yields CATSEWTGAGWEQYF.

This chain uses TRBV7-8 with TRBJ1-1; unclear D gene. Germline lookup yields CDR1 SGHVS and CDR2 FQNEAQ. V lost 0 bases to trimming and J lost 4 bases, with 9 bases between them. The CDR3 consists of 14 residues. The CDR3 is CASSLAEGVTEAFF. In DNA, the CDR3 is TGTGCCAGCAGCTTAGCGGAGGGCGTCACTGAAGCTTTCTTT.

This chain uses TRBV2 with TRBJ2-1, with D possibly TRBD1 on 5 matching bases. Trimming cost V 1 base and J 5 bases, with 6 bases left between them. The CDR3 sequence is 13 residues long. Germline V gene data show CDR1 as SNHLY and CDR2 as FYNNEI. In DNA form, the CDR3 reads TGTGCCAGCAGTGAAGACAGGAACAATGAGCAGTTCTTC. This sequence encodes CASSEDRNNEQFF.

The V gene is TRBV11-3, the J gene TRBJ2-1, with TRBD2 identical over 8 bases. The CDR3 has 14 residues. The V segment lost 5 bases and the J segment 6 bases; nucleotides outside the gene matches: 6. Germline CDR1 reads SGHNT; CDR2 reads YENEEA. The CDR3 region has the DNA TGTGCCAGCAGCCCCGGGGGGGCCCGCAATGAGCAGTTCTTC. Translating gives CASSPGGARNEQFF.

This sequence joins TRBV5-4 and TRBJ2-2, with 10 bases fitting TRBD2. The germline gives CDR1 SGHNT, CDR2 YYREEE (reference sequence). J gave up 2 bases and V 4 bases, and 5 bases lay outside the gene matches. The CDR3 runs 16 residues. In DNA, the CDR3 is TGTGCCAGCAGCCCAGCGGGAGGGCTAAACACCGGGGAGCTGTTTTTT. Translated, it gives CASSPAGGLNTGELFF.

CDR3 residues: CAWGGREEKLFF. For the CDR3, the DNA is TGTGCCTGGGGGGGGCGCGAGGAAAAACTGTTTTTT. V and J are TRBV30 and TRBJ1-4; tentatively, D is TRBD1 (6 bases). The CDR3 consists of 12 residues. Germline assignment: CDR1 GTSNPN and CDR2 SVGIG (reference sequence). Trimming shortened V by 5 bases and J by 8 bases, and 12 bases separated the two germline ends.

The chain links TRBV7-9 to TRBJ2-1; D is undetermined. Germline V gene data show CDR1 as SEHNR and CDR2 as FQNEAQ (reference sequence). V was pared by 5 bases and J by 7 bases, with 9 bases between. This CDR3 is built from 12 residues. CDR3 sequence (DNA): TGTGCCAGCAGCCTAAATAGTAATGAGCAGTTCTTC. Translating it yields CASSLNSNEQFF.

J is TRBJ1-2 and V is TRBV2; D perhaps matches TRBD1 (5 bases). Trimming cost V 1 base and J 8 bases, with 8 bases left between them. Germline lookup yields CDR1 SNHLY and CDR2 FYNNEI. The CDR3 totals 12 residues. The CDR3 coding sequence is TGTGCCAGCAGTGAAGAGGGGAAGGGCTACACCTTC. Residues: CASSEEGKGYTF.

This sequence joins TRBV19 and TRBJ1-1; no clear D gene. The CDR3 is made up of 15 amino acids. Germline V gene data show CDR1 as LNHDA and CDR2 as SQIVND (reference sequence). The V gene lost 3 bases and the J gene lost 1 base, with 12 bases spanning the gap. In DNA, the CDR3 is TGTGCCAGTAGTATCACGAACGGGGAGAACACTGAAGCTTTCTTT. Protein sequence: CASSITNGENTEAFF.

The gene calls are TRBV27 and TRBJ2-7; 11 bases map to TRBD1. Germline trimming cut 4 bases from V and 7 bases from J; bases unmatched to any gene: 6. Germline V gene data show CDR1 as MNHEY and CDR2 as SMNVEV (reference sequence). The CDR3 covers 14 residues. The chain's CDR3 is CASSSGTGGREQYF. The CDR3 DNA is TGTGCCAGCAGTTCCGGGACAGGGGGAAGGGAGCAGTACTTC.

The V call is TRBV6-1, the J call TRBJ2-5; 7 nucleotides agree with TRBD2. This CDR3 contains 16 residues. V lost 2 bases to trimming and J lost 9 bases; unmatched junction nucleotides: 15. Germline CDR1 and CDR2: MNHNS and SASEGT. CDR3 nucleotide sequence: TGTGCCAGCAGTGAATGGCCTAGCGGATTGAGGAGGGCCCAGTACTTC. It encodes CASSEWPSGLRRAQYF.